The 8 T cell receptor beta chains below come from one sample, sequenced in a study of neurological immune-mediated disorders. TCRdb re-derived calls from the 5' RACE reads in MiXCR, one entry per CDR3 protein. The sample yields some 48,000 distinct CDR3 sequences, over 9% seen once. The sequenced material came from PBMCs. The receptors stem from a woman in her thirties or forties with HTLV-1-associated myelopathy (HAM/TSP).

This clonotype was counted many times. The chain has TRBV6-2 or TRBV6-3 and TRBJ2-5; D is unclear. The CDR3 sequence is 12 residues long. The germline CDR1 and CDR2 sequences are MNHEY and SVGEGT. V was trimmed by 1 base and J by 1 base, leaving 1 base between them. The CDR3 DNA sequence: TGTGCCAGCAGTTACTTCCAAGAGACCCAGTACTTC. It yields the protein CASSYFQETQYF.

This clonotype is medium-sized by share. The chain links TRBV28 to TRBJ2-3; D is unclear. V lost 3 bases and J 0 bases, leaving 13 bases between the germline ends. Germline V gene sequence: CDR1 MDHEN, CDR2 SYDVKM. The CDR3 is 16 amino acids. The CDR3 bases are TGTGCCAGCAGTTTTGTGGGGTTTTCTAGCACAGATACGCAGTATTTT. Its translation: CASSFVGFSSTDTQYF. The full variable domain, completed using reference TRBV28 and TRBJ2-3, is DVKVTQSSRYLVKRTGEKVFLECVQDMDHENMFWYRQDPGLGLRLIYFSYDVKMKEKGDIPEGYSVSREKKERFSLILESASTNQTSMYLCASSFVGFSSTDTQYFGPGTRLTVL.

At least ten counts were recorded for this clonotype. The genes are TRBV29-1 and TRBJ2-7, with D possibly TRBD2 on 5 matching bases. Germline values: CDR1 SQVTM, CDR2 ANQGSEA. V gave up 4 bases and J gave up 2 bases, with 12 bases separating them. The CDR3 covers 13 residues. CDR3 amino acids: CSVAGLNAYEQYF. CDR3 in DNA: TGCAGCGTTGCTGGACTGAATGCCTACGAGCAGTACTTC.

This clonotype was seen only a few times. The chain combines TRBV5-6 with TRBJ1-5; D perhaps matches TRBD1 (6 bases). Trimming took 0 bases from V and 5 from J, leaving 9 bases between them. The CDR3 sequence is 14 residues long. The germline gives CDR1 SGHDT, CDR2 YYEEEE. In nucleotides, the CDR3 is TGTGCCAGCAGCTTGGTGGGGGGCGATCAGCCCCAGCATTTT. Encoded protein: CASSLVGGDQPQHF. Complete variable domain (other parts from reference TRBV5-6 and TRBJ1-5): DAGVTQSPTHLIKTRGQQVTLRCSPKSGHDTVSWYQQALGQGPQFIFQYYEEEERQRGNFPDRFSGHQFPNYSSELNVNALLLGDSALYLCASSLVGGDQPQHFGDGTRLSIL.

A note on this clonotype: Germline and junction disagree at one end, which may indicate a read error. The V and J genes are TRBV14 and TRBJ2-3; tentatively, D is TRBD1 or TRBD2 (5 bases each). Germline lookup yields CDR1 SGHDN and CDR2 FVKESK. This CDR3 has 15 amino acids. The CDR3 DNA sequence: TGTGCTAGCAGCCGGGACGGGGTCCTCACAGATATGCAGTATTTT. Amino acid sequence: CASSRDGVLTDMQYF.

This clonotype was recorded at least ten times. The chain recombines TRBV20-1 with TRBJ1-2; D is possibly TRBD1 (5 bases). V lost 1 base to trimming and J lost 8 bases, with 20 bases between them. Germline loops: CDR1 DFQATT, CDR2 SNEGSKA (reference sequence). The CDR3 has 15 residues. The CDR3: CSARVPGLRFRGYTF. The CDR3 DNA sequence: TGCAGTGCTAGAGTTCCGGGACTGAGATTTCGGGGCTACACCTTC.

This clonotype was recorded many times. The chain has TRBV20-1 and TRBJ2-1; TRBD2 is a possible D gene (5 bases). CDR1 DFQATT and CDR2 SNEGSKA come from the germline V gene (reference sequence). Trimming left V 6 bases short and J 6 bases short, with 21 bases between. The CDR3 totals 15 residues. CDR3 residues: CSAPTEIASLNEQFF. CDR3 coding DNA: TGCAGTGCACCTACGGAGATAGCGAGTCTCAATGAGCAGTTCTTC.

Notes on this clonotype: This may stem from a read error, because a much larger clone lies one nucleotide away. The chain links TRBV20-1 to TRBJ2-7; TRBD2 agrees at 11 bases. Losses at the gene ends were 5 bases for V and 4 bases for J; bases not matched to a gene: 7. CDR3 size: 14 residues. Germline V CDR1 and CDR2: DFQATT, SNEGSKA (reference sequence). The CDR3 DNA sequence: TGCAGTGCTCCTCCTAGCGGGGGGCAATACGAGCAGTACTTC. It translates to CSAPPSGGQYEQYF.